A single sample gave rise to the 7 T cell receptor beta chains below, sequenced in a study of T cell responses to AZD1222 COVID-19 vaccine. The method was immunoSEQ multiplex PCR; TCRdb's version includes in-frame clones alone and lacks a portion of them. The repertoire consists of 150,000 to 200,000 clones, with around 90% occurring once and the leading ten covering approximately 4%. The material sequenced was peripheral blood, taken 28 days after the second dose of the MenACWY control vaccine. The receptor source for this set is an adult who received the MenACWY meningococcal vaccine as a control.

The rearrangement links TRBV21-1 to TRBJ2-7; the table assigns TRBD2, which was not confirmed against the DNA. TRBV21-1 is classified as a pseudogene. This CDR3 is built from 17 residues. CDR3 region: CASSKGTSGLEGYEQYF. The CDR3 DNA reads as TGTGCCAGCAGCAAGGGGACTAGCGGGCTTGAAGGCTACGAGCAGTACTTC.

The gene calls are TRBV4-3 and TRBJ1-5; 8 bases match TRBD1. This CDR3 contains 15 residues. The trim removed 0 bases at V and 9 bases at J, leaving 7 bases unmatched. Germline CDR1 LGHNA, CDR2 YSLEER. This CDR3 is CASSQDRAGGWPQHF. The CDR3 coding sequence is TGCGCCAGCAGCCAAGATCGAGCAGGGGGCTGGCCCCAGCATTTT.

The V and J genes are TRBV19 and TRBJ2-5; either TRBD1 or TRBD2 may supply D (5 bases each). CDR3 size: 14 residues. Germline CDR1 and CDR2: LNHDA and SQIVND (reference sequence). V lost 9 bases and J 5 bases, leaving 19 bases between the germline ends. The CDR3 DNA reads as TGTGCCAGCGAGACCGGGGCCGCCGGGGAGACCCAGTACTTC. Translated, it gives CASETGAAGETQYF.

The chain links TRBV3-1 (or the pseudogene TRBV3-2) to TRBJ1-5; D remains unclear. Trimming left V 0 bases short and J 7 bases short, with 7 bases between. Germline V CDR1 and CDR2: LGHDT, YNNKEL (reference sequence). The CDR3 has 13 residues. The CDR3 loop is CASSQDFVQPQHF. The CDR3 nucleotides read TGTGCCAGCAGCCAAGATTTCGTACAGCCCCAGCATTTT.

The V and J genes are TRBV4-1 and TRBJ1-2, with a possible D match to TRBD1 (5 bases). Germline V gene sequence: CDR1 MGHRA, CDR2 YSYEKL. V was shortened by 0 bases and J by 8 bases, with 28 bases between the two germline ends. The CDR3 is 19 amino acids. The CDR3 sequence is CASSQERGREGPLNGGYTF. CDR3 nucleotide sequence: TGCGCCAGCAGCCAAGAACGGGGCCGAGAGGGACCCCTCAATGGCGGCTACACCTTC.

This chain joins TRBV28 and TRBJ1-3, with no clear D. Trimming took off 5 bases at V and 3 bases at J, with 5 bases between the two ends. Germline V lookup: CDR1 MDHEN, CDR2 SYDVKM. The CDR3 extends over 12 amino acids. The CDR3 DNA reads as TGTGCCAGCAGTCAAAATGGAAACACCATATATTTT. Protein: CASSQNGNTIYF.

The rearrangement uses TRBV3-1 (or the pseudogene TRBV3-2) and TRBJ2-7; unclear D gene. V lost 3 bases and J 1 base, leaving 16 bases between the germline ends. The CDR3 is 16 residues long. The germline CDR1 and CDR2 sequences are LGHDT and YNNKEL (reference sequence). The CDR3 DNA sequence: TGTGCCAGCAGCCACTCCGCCGGGTACGGATCCTACGAGCAGTACTTC. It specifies CASSHSAGYGSYEQYF.